Reported below is one T cell receptor (beta chain). Its antigen is unidentified. This sample is drawn from a study of regulatory T cells. The primer mix had 52 TRBV and 13 TRBJ primers. TCRdb keeps only in-frame clones here, not all; method: immunoSEQ multiplex PCR. The sample consists of about 34,000 clones, 93% of them appearing once. The CDR3 loop spans 14 amino acids. CDR1 is MDHEN and CDR2 is SYDVKM in the germline V gene. Between the trimmed V and J ends, which lost 1 base and 8 bases, there was a span of 11 bases. Notes on the study in general: Hydrophobic residues at CDR3 positions 6 and 7 were enriched in conventional CD4+ T cells of CD3G-deficient patients. Skewed V and J usage and few unique V-J pairs marked patient repertoires, most in Tregs.

CD4+ T cells were divided by sorting: CD25-high CD127-low Tregs, CD25-low CD127-high conventional cells. Sequencing input: conventional CD4+ T cells sorted from blood. This sequence joins TRBV28 and TRBJ1-4; D gene unclear. The TCR comes from a child aged 2-15 years with CD3G deficiency. The CDR3 DNA reads as TGTGCCAGCAGTTTATTTGGGATTACCGAAAAACTGTTTTTT. It specifies CASSLFGITEKLFF.